The next 23 T cell receptor beta chains were all read from a single sample in a study of shared clonotypes between healthy human individuals (dated by TCRdb to 2018 to 2021). Library creation used the immunoSEQ multiplex PCR assay. Imported from immuneACCESS, the table was reduced by TCRdb to in-frame sequences with V and J called. These copies leave out some clones; in studies compared against another copy, an unresolved V gene accounts for under half, and the cause of the remainder is not known. The sample records a few million clones, around 94% of which are singletons. The ten largest clones represent over 0.12% of the sample. Sequenced material: naive CD4+ T cells sorted from blood. Explained via the paper, the cell subset or site label denotes: CD45RA+ positively selected. The receptors originated from a man aged 18-30 years in good health.

The chain joins TRBV28 to TRBJ2-7; tentative D call: TRBD2 (6 bases). Germline-derived CDR1 and CDR2 are MDHEN and SYDVKM. The CDR3 covers 14 residues. V lost 8 bases to trimming and J lost 7 bases, with 21 bases between them. As DNA, the CDR3 is TGTGCCAGCCGATCTTTAGGTATCCGGGGGGAGCAGTACTTC. This codes for CASRSLGIRGEQYF.

The V call is TRBV5-1, the J call TRBJ2-2; maybe TRBD2 (5 bases). The ends were cut back, 4 bases at V and 0 bases at J, with 19 bases in the middle. The CDR3 covers 18 residues. The germline gives CDR1 SGHRS, CDR2 YFSETQ. The CDR3 region has the DNA TGCGCCAGCAGCCGGCAAGGTCGAGCGGCATCGAACACCGGGGAGCTGTTTTTT. It encodes CASSRQGRAASNTGELFF.

V usage is TRBV14 and J usage is TRBJ2-3, with D possibly being TRBD1 or TRBD2 (5 bases each). The CDR3 runs to 14 residues. Germline CDR1 reads SGHDN; CDR2 reads FVKESK. Trimming took 1 base from V and 2 from J, leaving 7 bases between them. The CDR3 DNA sequence: TGTGCCAGCAGCCAAGCGGGGACCACAGATACGCAGTATTTT. Protein sequence: CASSQAGTTDTQYF.

The V and J genes are TRBV5-4 and TRBJ1-2; tentatively, D is TRBD1 (6 bases). The CDR3 consists of 13 residues. CDR1 SGHNT and CDR2 YYREEE come from the germline V gene (reference sequence). The V gene lost 2 bases and the J gene lost 10 bases, with 15 bases spanning the gap. The CDR3 nucleotides are TGTGCCAGCAGCTTAAAGGGGGGACAAGACTACACCTTC. Its protein product is CASSLKGGQDYTF.

The gene calls are TRBV19 and TRBJ1-1, with D possibly TRBD1 on 5 matching bases. Germline CDR1 and CDR2: LNHDA and SQIVND (reference sequence). The CDR3 sequence is 16 residues long. V dropped 9 bases and J dropped 0 bases, with 20 bases sitting between them. CDR3 sequence (DNA): TGTGCCAGCCGGGCAGGGAAGAAGGGAATGAACACTGAAGCTTTCTTT. It encodes CASRAGKKGMNTEAFF.

The chain joins TRBV30 to TRBJ1-2; a weak D match, TRBD1 (5 bases). Germline lookup yields CDR1 GTSNPN and CDR2 SVGIG (reference sequence). This CDR3 spans 15 amino acids. V was trimmed by 0 bases and J by 8 bases, leaving 19 bases between them. The CDR3, as DNA: TGTGCCTGGAGTGTAGGGTTTGGGGGATCTGGGGGCTACACCTTC. This gives the protein CAWSVGFGGSGGYTF.

The rearrangement uses TRBV10-3 and TRBJ2-5; 7 nucleotides match TRBD2. Losses at the gene ends were 2 bases for V and 4 bases for J; bases not matched to a gene: 10. The germline gives CDR1 ENHRY, CDR2 SYGVKD. The CDR3 spans 16 residues. In DNA, the CDR3 is TGTGCCATCAGTGAGAGCCTAGCGGATTTAGGAGAGACCCAGTACTTC. It translates to CAISESLADLGETQYF.

The gene calls are TRBV19 and TRBJ2-7; D gene ambiguous. CDR1 and CDR2 from the germline V gene are LNHDA and SQIVND (reference sequence). CDR3 size: 13 residues. The germline V and J ends were trimmed by 1 base and 4 bases, with 8 bases remaining between them. The CDR3 sequence: CASSIVHSYEQYF. The CDR3 DNA reads TGTGCCAGTAGTATAGTTCACAGTTACGAGCAGTACTTC.

The chain links TRBV4-1 to TRBJ2-2; 8 bases map to TRBD1. In germline, CDR1 is MGHRA, CDR2 YSYEKL. Unmatched junction bases numbered 10, after V lost 3 bases and J lost 7 bases. This CDR3 is 16 amino acids long. CDR3 loop: CASSQSGTGLFGELFF. The CDR3 DNA reads as TGCGCCAGCAGCCAGTCCGGGACAGGTCTTTTCGGGGAGCTGTTTTTT.

The V and J genes are TRBV5-4 and TRBJ2-2; the match to TRBD2 covers 8 bases. CDR3 length: 16 amino acids. Germline V gene sequence: CDR1 SGHNT, CDR2 YYREEE (reference sequence). After removal of 0 bases from V and 5 bases from J, the junction contained 6 bases not matched to a gene. The chain's CDR3 is CASSLEPGLETGELFF. In DNA, the CDR3 is TGTGCCAGCAGCTTGGAACCGGGACTAGAGACCGGGGAGCTGTTTTTT.

This clone appeared a single time. V is TRBV7-2 and J is TRBJ1-5; no definite D call. Germline loops: CDR1 SGHTA, CDR2 FQGNSA. This CDR3 spans 13 amino acids. The V end was cut by 2 bases, the J end by 4 bases, with 6 bases between. CDR3 residues: CASSLSENQPQHF. CDR3 in DNA: TGTGCCAGCAGCTTATCAGAAAATCAGCCCCAGCATTTT.

The rearrangement links TRBV7-9 to TRBJ1-2; 7 bases map to TRBD1. Germline lookup yields CDR1 SEHNR and CDR2 FQNEAQ (reference sequence). The J segment lost 7 bases and the V segment lost 5 bases, leaving 10 bases of the junction unmatched. This CDR3 has 14 amino acids. CDR3 nucleotides: TGTGCCAGCAGCCACCGGGACAGCGGACGTGGCTACACCTTC. This gives the protein CASSHRDSGRGYTF.

J is TRBJ2-2 and V is TRBV19; TRBD1 might be the D (6 bases). The CDR3 runs to 14 residues. Looked up from germline, CDR1 is LNHDA and CDR2 is SQIVND (reference sequence). The germline V and J ends were trimmed by 4 bases and 10 bases, with 16 bases remaining between them. For the CDR3, the DNA is TGTGCCAGTAGTAACAGGGAAATCCTGGCGGAGCTGTTTTTT. Translating gives CASSNREILAELFF. Full variable domain (remainder filled in from reference TRBV19 and TRBJ2-2): DGGITQSPKYLFRKEGQNVTLSCEQNLNHDAMYWYRQDPGQGLRLIYYSQIVNDFQKGDIAEGYSVSREKKESFPLTVTSAQKNPTAFYLCASSNREILAELFFGEGSRLTVL.

The genes are TRBV11-2 and TRBJ2-5; no definite D call. Germline assignment: CDR1 SGHAT and CDR2 FQNNGV. The CDR3 is made up of 14 amino acids. The germline V and J ends were trimmed by 6 bases and 2 bases, with 13 bases remaining between them. The CDR3 region is CASSLNSLQETQYF. The CDR3 nucleotides read TGTGCCAGCAGTCTAAACAGTCTACAAGAGACCCAGTACTTC.

The chain recombines TRBV29-1 with TRBJ1-3, with D perhaps TRBD1 (5 bases). The V end lost 0 bases, the J end lost 4 bases, and 16 bases lay between the germline ends. Germline CDR1 SQVTM, CDR2 ANQGSEA. The CDR3 is 16 amino acids. CDR3 nucleotide sequence: TGCAGCGTTGAAGATGTTGGGGGGAGGATGGGAAACACCATATATTTT. It yields the protein CSVEDVGGRMGNTIYF.

V gene TRBV29-1 combines with J gene TRBJ1-2, with 7 bases that match TRBD1. The CDR3 contains 13 residues. CDR1 SQVTM and CDR2 ANQGSEA come from the germline V gene. Losses at the gene ends were 3 bases for V and 8 bases for J; bases not matched to a gene: 9. CDR3 sequence reads: CSVETGITRGYTF. Written as DNA, the CDR3 is TGCAGCGTTGAGACAGGGATAACACGCGGCTACACCTTC.

This chain links TRBV7-2 with TRBJ2-5, with unresolved D. Trimming left V 1 base short and J 0 bases short, with 6 bases between. The CDR3 length is 14 residues. CDR1 and CDR2 (germline): SGHTA, FQGNSA. CDR3 protein: CASSLGNHQETQYF. CDR3 nucleotide sequence: TGTGCCAGCAGCTTAGGGAACCACCAAGAGACCCAGTACTTC.

The chain links TRBV18 to TRBJ2-1, with D hard to call. V dropped 6 bases and J dropped 3 bases, with 18 bases sitting between them. From germline, CDR1 is KGHSH and CDR2 LQKENI. The length of the CDR3 is 16 residues. CDR3 sequence (DNA): TGTGCCAGCTCGCCGGTTGGCAGCCGAAGCTACAATGAGCAGTTCTTC. Protein: CASSPVGSRSYNEQFF.

The chain links TRBV19 to TRBJ2-4, with 8 bases matching TRBD1. The CDR3 sequence is 15 residues long. V was clipped by 3 bases and J by 5 bases; unmatched bases: 6. Germline CDR1 LNHDA, CDR2 SQIVND (reference sequence). The CDR3 DNA sequence: TGTGCCAGTAGTATTTCCACAGGGGGTCAAAACATTCAGTACTTC. Protein product: CASSISTGGQNIQYF.

The V call is TRBV6-1, the J call TRBJ2-5; 7 bases agree with TRBD2. Per the germline V gene, CDR1 is MNHNS and CDR2 is SASEGT. The CDR3 contains 11 residues. Trimming cost V 7 bases and J 7 bases; bases outside gene matches: 3. The CDR3 is CASTRGVTQYF. CDR3 nucleotide sequence: TGTGCCAGCACTCGGGGGGTGACCCAGTACTTC.

This rearrangement joins TRBV5-1 to TRBJ2-7; 13 bases are a match to TRBD2. Germline lookup yields CDR1 SGHRS and CDR2 YFSETQ. J gave up 3 bases and V 4 bases, and 13 bases lay outside the gene matches. The CDR3 is 18 residues long. CDR3 sequence: CASSPTTSGRLSSYEQYF. The CDR3 bases are TGCGCCAGCAGCCCTACGACTAGCGGGAGGCTGAGCAGCTACGAGCAGTACTTC.

The sample holds a few counts of this clone. The chain employs TRBV19 and TRBJ2-7; D gene uncertain. The CDR3 is made up of 12 amino acids. Trimming took 5 bases from V and 6 from J, leaving 11 bases between them. Germline V gene data show CDR1 as LNHDA and CDR2 as SQIVND (reference sequence). The CDR3: CASSPHWPEQYF. The DNA of the CDR3 is TGTGCCAGTAGTCCCCACTGGCCCGAGCAGTACTTC.

The rearrangement joins TRBV18 to TRBJ2-7; no firm D call. Deletions cut 3 bases from V and 4 bases from J, with 13 bases between. This CDR3 contains 14 residues. The germline V gene has CDR1 KGHSH and CDR2 LQKENI. The CDR3 coding sequence is TGTGCCAGCTCACCTGGACCGACGAAGTACGAGCAGTACTTC. Its translation: CASSPGPTKYEQYF.